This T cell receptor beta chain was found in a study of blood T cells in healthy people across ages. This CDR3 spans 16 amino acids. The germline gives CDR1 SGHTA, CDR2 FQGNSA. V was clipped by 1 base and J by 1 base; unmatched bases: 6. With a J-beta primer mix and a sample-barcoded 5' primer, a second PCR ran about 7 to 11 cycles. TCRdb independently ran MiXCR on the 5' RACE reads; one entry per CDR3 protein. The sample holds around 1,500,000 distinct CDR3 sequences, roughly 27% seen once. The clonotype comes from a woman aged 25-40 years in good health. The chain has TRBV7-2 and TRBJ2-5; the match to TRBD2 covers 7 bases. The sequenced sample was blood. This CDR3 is CASSLVFGGGQETQYF. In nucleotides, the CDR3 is TGTGCCAGCAGCTTAGTCTTTGGGGGGGGCCAAGAGACCCAGTACTTC. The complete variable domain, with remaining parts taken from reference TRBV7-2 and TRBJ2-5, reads GAGVSQSPSNKVTEKGKDVELRCDPISGHTALYWYRQSLGQGLEFLIYFQGNSAPDKSGLPSDRFSAERTGGSVSTLTIQRTQQEDSAVYLCASSLVFGGGQETQYFGPGTRLLVL.